The sequence of this T cell receptor (beta chain) was determined in a study of T cell responses to AZD1222 COVID-19 vaccine. Study at large: Second doses that came at about 4 or about 12 weeks were put together.

Of note for this clone: Its target is unknown.

Trimming cost V 0 bases and J 5 bases, with 11 bases left between them. This CDR3 region has 15 residues. CDR1 is MNHEY and CDR2 is SVGAGI in the germline V gene. Study-level findings and limits: At baseline, just a handful of AZD1222 recipients tested seropositive.

Some clones are missing from TCRdb's copy, which holds only in-frame ones; the method was immunoSEQ multiplex PCR. Altogether some 190,000 clones are present, approximately 86% being singletons, with the ten largest covering about 7.2%. The clonotype was recovered from an adult in good health. The chain links TRBV6-5 to TRBJ2-1; TRBD2 might be the D (7 bases). Sample: peripheral blood, taken on day 0 of AZD1222 vaccination. CDR3 nucleotides: TGTGCCAGCAGTTACTCCGGCGGGGGCCACAATGAGCAGTTCTTC. Protein: CASSYSGGGHNEQFF.